The next 4 T cell receptor beta chains were all read from a single sample in a study of T cells in Graves' hyperthyroidism and ophthalmopathy. The investigators amplified TCR beta CDR3 regions from RNA transcripts. A set of HTBI primers served as the primers for a first-round RT-PCR of the TCR CDR3. TCRdb used MiXCR to reprocess the multiplex PCR reads, holding one entry per CDR3 protein. Among about 590,000 distinct CDR3 sequences listed, roughly 14% were seen once. Material for sequencing was blood. Every receptor here comes from a woman younger than 45 with Graves' hyperthyroidism.

This clonotype was counted ten times or more. The CDR3 DNA follows: TGTGCCAGCAGCTTAGGGGTGGGGCCCGAAGATACGCAGTATTTT. Its protein product is CASSLGVGPEDTQYF. The rearrangement uses TRBV7-3 and TRBJ2-3, with D perhaps TRBD1 (5 bases). Germline V gene lookup returns CDR1 SGHTA and CDR2 FQGTGA. The V and J ends lost 2 bases and 5 bases respectively, with 14 bases between them. CDR3 length: 15 amino acids.

This clonotype was found a few times. CDR3 sequence (DNA): TGCAGTGCCACAGGGGAAACTGAAGCTTTCTTT. As protein: CSATGETEAFF. J is TRBJ1-1 and V is TRBV20-1; 7 bases fit TRBD1. Germline loops: CDR1 DFQATT, CDR2 SNEGSKA (reference sequence). There are 11 residues in the CDR3. V lost 6 bases, J lost 5 bases, and 3 bases stayed unmatched.

This clonotype was counted many times. J is TRBJ2-3 and V is TRBV7-2; 7 nucleotides line up with TRBD2. CDR1 and CDR2 from the germline V gene are SGHTA and FQGNSA. This CDR3 contains 14 residues. Trimming took 1 base from V and 4 from J; bases not matched to a gene: 2. This chain's CDR3 is CASSLDRGADTQYF. The CDR3, as DNA: TGTGCCAGCAGCTTAGACCGGGGGGCAGATACGCAGTATTTT.

Ten or more counts support this clonotype. The chain uses TRBV13 and TRBJ2-7, with 11 bases fitting TRBD1. Unmatched junction bases numbered 3, after V lost 2 bases and J lost 3 bases. The CDR3 runs 15 residues. Germline V gene lookup returns CDR1 PRHDT and CDR2 FYEKMQ (reference sequence). CDR3 bases: TGTGCCAGCAGCTTATCGGACAGGGGGCTCTACGAGCAGTACTTC. Translating it yields CASSLSDRGLYEQYF. Based on the CDR3 plus reference TRBV13 and TRBJ2-7, the full variable domain is AAGVIQSPRHLIKEKRETATLKCYPIPRHDTVYWYQQGPGQDPQFLISFYEKMQSDKGSIPDRFSAQQFSDYHSELNMSSLELGDSALYFCASSLSDRGLYEQYFGPGTRLTVT.